This T cell receptor (beta chain) stems from a study of blood T cell repertoires in COVID-19. The wider study: Some COVID-19 samples were acute and others convalescent; all came from the United States, Italy and Spain. In each case, the material was cDNA or gDNA derived from T cells, B-cell-depleted T cells, or PBMCs.

Data came from immunoSEQ multiplex PCR; TCRdb stores just in-frame clones and leaves some out. This sample yields some 200,000 clones, of which less than 90% are seen a single time; 5.1% belongs to the top ten. Germline V lookup: CDR1 MNHEY, CDR2 SMNVEV (reference sequence). V lost 3 bases and J 0 bases, leaving 17 bases between the germline ends. This CDR3 has 17 amino acids. V and J are TRBV27 and TRBJ1-2; D is possibly TRBD1 (5 bases). Sequencing used peripheral blood. The TCR sequence derives from a woman between 55 and 75 years old who had recovered from COVID-19. The CDR3, as DNA: TGTGCCAGCAGTTTTCTCCCCAAACCGACAGCTAACTATGGCTACACCTTC. Protein: CASSFLPKPTANYGYTF.